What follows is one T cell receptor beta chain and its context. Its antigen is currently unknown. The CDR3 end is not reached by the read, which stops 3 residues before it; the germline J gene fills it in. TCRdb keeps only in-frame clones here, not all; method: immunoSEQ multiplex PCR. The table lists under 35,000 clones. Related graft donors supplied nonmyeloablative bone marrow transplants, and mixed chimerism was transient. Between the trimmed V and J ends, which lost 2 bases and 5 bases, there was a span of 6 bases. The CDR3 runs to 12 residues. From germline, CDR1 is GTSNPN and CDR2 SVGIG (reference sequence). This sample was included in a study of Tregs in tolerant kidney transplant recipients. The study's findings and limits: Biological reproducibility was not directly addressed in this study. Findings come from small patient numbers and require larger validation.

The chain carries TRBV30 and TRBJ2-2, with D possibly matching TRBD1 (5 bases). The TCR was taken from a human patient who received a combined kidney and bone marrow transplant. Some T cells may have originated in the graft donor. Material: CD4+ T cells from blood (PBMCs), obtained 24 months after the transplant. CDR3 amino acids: CAWSRGTGELFF. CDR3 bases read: TGTGCCTGGAGTAGGGGTACCGGGGAG.